The entry that follows covers one T cell receptor beta chain sequence. This specimen belongs to a study of blood T cell repertoires in COVID-19. Germline values: CDR1 SGHAT, CDR2 FQNNGV. The CDR3 is 17 amino acids. V lost 5 bases and J lost 1, with 19 bases in between. Assay used: immunoSEQ multiplex PCR; TCRdb lists only in-frame clones, some missing. The data contain 350,000 to 400,000 clones, 80% to 90% of them singletons. The sequence was obtained from a man between 18 and 35 years old who had recovered from COVID-19. The chain links TRBV11-2 to TRBJ2-3; possibly TRBD2 for D (6 bases). Sequences were obtained from PBMCs or T cells enriched from blood (not recorded which). The CDR3 region has the DNA TGTGCCAGCAGCCAACGTACTCTAGCGCGGGGCACAGATACGCAGTATTTT. Its translation: CASSQRTLARGTDTQYF.